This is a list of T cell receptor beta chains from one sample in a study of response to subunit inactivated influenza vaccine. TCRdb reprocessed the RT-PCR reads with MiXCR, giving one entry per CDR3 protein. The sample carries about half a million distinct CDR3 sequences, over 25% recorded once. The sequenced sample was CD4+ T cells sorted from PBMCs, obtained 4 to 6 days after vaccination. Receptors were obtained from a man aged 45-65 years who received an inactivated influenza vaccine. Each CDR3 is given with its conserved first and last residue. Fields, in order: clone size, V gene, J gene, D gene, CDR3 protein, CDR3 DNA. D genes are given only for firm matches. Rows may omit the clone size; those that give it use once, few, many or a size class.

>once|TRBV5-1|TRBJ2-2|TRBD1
CASSFGQGQGTGELFF
TGCGCCAGCAGCTTTGGCCAAGGACAGGGAACCGGGGAGCTGTTTTTT
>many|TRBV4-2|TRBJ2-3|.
CASSQFGGTDTQYF
TGTGCCAGCAGCCAATTCGGAGGGACAGATACGCAGTATTTT
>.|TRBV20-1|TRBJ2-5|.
CSASLGHGTETQYF
TGCAGTGCTAGTTTGGGGCATGGTACGGAGACCCAGTACTTC
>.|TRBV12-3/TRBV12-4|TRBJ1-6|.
CASSLVAHSPLHF
TGTGCCAGCAGTTTAGTGGCTCATTCACCCCTCCACTTT
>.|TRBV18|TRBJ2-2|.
CASSPLTATTGELFF
TGTGCCAGCTCACCACTGACAGCCACAACCGGGGAGCTGTTTTTT
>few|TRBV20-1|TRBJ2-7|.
CSARVRTGAYEQYF
TGCAGTGCTAGAGTACGTACGGGGGCCTACGAGCAGTACTTC
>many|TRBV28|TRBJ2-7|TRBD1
CASTLRQGIYEQYF
TGTGCCAGCACCCTCAGACAGGGGATCTACGAGCAGTACTTC
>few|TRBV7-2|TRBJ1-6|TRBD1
CASSSDRVHSPLHF
TGTGCCAGCAGCTCCGACAGGGTACATTCACCCCTCCACTTT
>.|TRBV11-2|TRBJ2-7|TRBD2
CASSSPPGGSYEQYF
TGTGCCAGCAGTTCGCCTCCGGGGGGTTCCTACGAGCAGTACTTC
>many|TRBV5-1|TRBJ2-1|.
CASTLSSYNEQFF
TGCGCCAGCACTTTAAGTAGTTACAATGAGCAGTTCTTC
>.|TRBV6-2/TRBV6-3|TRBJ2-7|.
CASSPIDAFTHHSIRYEQYF
TGTGCCAGCAGCCCCATCGACGCTTTCACCCATCACTCCATCAGATACGAGCAGTACTTC
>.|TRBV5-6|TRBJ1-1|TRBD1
CASTGQGWDTEAFF
TGTGCCAGCACGGGACAGGGTTGGGACACTGAAGCTTTCTTT
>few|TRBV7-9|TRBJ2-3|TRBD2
CASSLPRAGGPTDTQYF
TGTGCCAGCAGCCTTCCCCGAGCGGGGGGGCCAACAGATACGCAGTATTTT
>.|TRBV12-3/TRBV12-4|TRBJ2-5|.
CASSLTGQTQYF
TGTGCCAGCAGTTTGACTGGACAGACCCAGTACTTC
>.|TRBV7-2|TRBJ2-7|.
CASSPLVGLYSYEQYF
TGTGCCAGCAGCCCACTAGTAGGGCTTTACTCCTACGAGCAGTACTTC
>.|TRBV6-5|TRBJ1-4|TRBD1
CASSYSMIQGGEKLFF
TGTGCCAGCAGTTACTCGATGATACAGGGGGGGGAAAAACTGTTTTTT
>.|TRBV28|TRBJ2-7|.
CASRTGTAGYEQYF
TGTGCCAGCAGGACCGGGACGGCCGGCTACGAGCAGTACTTC
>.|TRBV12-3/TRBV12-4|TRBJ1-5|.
CASSFNSLWSQPQHF
TGTGCCAGCAGTTTTAACAGCTTGTGGAGTCAGCCCCAGCATTTT
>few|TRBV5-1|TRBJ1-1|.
CASSLSGEVGEAFF
TGCGCCAGCAGCTTGTCGGGGGAGGTCGGTGAAGCTTTCTTT
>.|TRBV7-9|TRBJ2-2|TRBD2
CASPLAGRSTGELFF
TGTGCCAGCCCGCTAGCGGGGAGATCCACCGGGGAGCTGTTTTTT
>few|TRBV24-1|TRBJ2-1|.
CATRPGWENEQFF
TGTGCCACCAGGCCAGGGTGGGAGAATGAGCAGTTCTTC
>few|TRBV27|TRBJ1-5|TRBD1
CATPTPGTGCEGSNQPQHF
TGTGCCACCCCAACCCCCGGGACAGGGTGTGAAGGAAGCAATCAGCCCCAGCATTTT
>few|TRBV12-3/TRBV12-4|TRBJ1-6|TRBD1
CASSWGQTNSPLHF
TGTGCCAGCAGTTGGGGACAGACAAATTCACCCCTCCACTTT
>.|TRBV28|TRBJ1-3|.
CASSLTDRIGNTIYF
TGTGCCAGCAGTTTAACCGACAGGATTGGAAACACCATATATTTT
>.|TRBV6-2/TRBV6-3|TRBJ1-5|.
CASRERGSTVNQPQHF
TGTGCCAGCAGAGAAAGGGGCTCCACGGTCAATCAGCCCCAGCATTTT
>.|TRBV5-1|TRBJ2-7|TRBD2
CASSPTSGLSYEQYF
TGCGCCAGCAGCCCGACTAGCGGCCTTTCCTACGAGCAGTACTTC
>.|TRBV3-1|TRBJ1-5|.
CASSDRGQPQHF
TGTGCCAGCAGCGACCGAGGACAGCCCCAGCATTTT
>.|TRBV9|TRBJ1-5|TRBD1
CASSVGQGFSNQPQHF
TGTGCCAGCAGCGTAGGACAGGGCTTTTCTAATCAGCCCCAGCATTTT
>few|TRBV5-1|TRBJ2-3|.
CASSFPSGDTQYF
TGCGCCAGCAGCTTTCCCTCCGGGGATACGCAGTATTTT
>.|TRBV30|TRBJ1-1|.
CAWRTGGEAFF
TGTGCCTGGAGGACCGGGGGTGAAGCTTTCTTT
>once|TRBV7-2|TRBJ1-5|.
CASSLEPGGHQPQHF
TGTGCCAGCAGCTTAGAGCCCGGAGGCCATCAGCCCCAGCATTTT
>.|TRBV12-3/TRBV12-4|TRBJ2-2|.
CASSLGGSQNTGELFF
TGTGCCAGCAGTTTAGGAGGTTCCCAAAACACCGGGGAGCTGTTTTTT
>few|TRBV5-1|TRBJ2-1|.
CASSLETGYNEQFF
TGTGCCAGCAGTTTAGAAACAGGATACAATGAGCAGTTCTTC
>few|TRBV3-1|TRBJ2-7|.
CASSQADSYEQYF
TGTGCCAGCAGCCAAGCGGACTCCTACGAGCAGTACTTC
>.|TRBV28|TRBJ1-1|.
CASSTLGNTEAFF
TGTGCCAGCAGTACCTTAGGAAACACTGAAGCTTTCTTT
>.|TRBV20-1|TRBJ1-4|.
CSIGRAGANEKLFF
TGCAGTATAGGACGGGCGGGGGCTAATGAAAAACTGTTTTTT
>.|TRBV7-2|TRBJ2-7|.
CASGLLNEQYF
TGTGCCAGCGGGCTCCTCAACGAGCAGTACTTC
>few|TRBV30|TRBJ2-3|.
CAWSESTDTQYF
TGTGCCTGGAGTGAGAGCACAGATACGCAGTATTTT
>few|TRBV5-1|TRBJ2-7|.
CASSLTSGQSYEQYF
TGCGCCAGCAGCTTAACTAGTGGTCAAAGCTACGAGCAGTACTTC
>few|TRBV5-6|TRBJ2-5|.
CASSFFSGQTQYF
TGTGCCAGCAGCTTCTTCTCTGGACAGACCCAGTACTTC
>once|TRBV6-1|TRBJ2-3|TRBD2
CASSGLAASSTDTQYF
TGTGCCAGCAGTGGGCTAGCGGCTTCTAGCACAGATACGCAGTATTTT
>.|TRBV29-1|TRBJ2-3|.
CSVLDYQGSPDTQYF
TGCAGCGTTCTGGACTATCAAGGGTCCCCAGATACGCAGTATTTT
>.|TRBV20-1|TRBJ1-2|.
CSAEGEGYGYTF
TGCAGTGCTGAGGGGGAGGGGTATGGCTACACCTTC
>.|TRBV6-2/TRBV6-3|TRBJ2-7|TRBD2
CASTMTSGSYEQYF
TGTGCCAGCACCATGACTAGCGGGAGCTACGAGCAGTACTTC
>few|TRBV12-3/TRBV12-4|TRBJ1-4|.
CASSLGQALQEKLFF
TGTGCCAGCAGTTTAGGGCAGGCCCTTCAGGAAAAACTGTTTTTT
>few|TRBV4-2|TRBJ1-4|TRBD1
CASSQDFGTASEKLFF
TGTGCCAGCAGCCAAGATTTCGGGACAGCTTCAGAAAAACTGTTTTTT
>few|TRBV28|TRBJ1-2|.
CASSLPAGGAGYTF
TGTGCCAGCAGTTTGCCAGCGGGGGGCGCTGGCTACACCTTC
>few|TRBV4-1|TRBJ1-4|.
CASSPGTDFFEKLFF
TGCGCCAGCAGCCCCGGGACGGATTTTTTCGAAAAACTGTTTTTT
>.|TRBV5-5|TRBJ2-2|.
CASSISPRTSAGELFF
TGTGCCAGCAGCATTTCCCCACGGACTTCGGCCGGGGAGCTGTTTTTT
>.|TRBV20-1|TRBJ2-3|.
CSARLGSDTQYF
TGCAGTGCGCGTCTGGGGTCAGATACGCAGTATTTT
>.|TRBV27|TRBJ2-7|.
CASRAVGRAYEQYF
TGTGCCAGCAGGGCAGTGGGCAGGGCCTACGAGCAGTACTTC
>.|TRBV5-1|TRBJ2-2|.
CASSPDLPSTGELFF
TGCGCCAGCAGCCCCGACCTCCCTAGTACCGGGGAGCTGTTTTTT
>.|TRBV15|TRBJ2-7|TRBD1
CATSRGGTGLLEQYF
TGTGCCACCAGCAGAGGCGGGACAGGGCTTTTGGAGCAGTACTTC
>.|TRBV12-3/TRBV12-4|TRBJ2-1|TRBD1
CASSRRGQGSNEQFF
TGTGCCAGCAGCCGAAGGGGACAGGGCTCCAATGAGCAGTTCTTC
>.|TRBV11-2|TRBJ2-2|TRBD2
CASSRTRGGRTGELFF
TGTGCCAGCAGCCGGACCCGCGGGGGGCGCACCGGGGAGCTGTTTTTT
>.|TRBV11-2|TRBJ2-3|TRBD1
CASSWGQQLSTDTQYF
TGTGCCAGCAGCTGGGGACAGCAACTCAGCACAGATACGCAGTATTTT
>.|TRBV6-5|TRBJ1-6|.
CASSYSGGNNNSPLHF
TGTGCCAGCAGTTACTCAGGCGGGAACAATAATTCACCCCTCCACTTT
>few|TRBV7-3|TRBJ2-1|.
CASSLSSMNNEQFF
TGTGCCAGCAGCTTAAGTTCTATGAACAATGAGCAGTTCTTC
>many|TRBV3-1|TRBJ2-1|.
CASSQANMGQFF
TGTGCCAGCAGCCAAGCAAACATGGGGCAGTTCTTC